These 24 T cell receptor beta chains were sequenced from one sample in a study of somatic mutations in cytotoxic T cells in rheumatoid arthritis. Using immunoSEQ multiplex PCR, the repertoire was profiled, and TCRdb retains in-frame clones only, with some absent. Here the sample spans 20,000 or so clones, about four fifths being singletons. Sequenced: CD8+ T cells sorted from blood. The origin of the receptors is a man aged 18 to 35 with rheumatoid arthritis.

The chain combines TRBV11-1 with TRBJ2-7; a possible D gene is TRBD1 (6 bases). Looked up from germline, CDR1 is SGHAT and CDR2 is FQDESV (reference sequence). V dropped 5 bases and J dropped 3 bases, with 14 bases sitting between them. This CDR3 spans 14 amino acids. CDR3 DNA sequence: TGTGCCAGCAGCATCGCAGGGGTACACTACGAGCAGTACTTC. Translated, it gives CASSIAGVHYEQYF.

This sequence joins TRBV2 and TRBJ2-1, with D tentatively TRBD2 (6 bases). Germline assignment: CDR1 SNHLY and CDR2 FYNNEI. The CDR3 is made up of 13 amino acids. Trimming took 4 bases from V and 5 from J, leaving 9 bases between them. CDR3 coding DNA: TGTGCCAGCAGTGCGGGACTGGACAATGAGCAGTTCTTC. Translating gives CASSAGLDNEQFF.

This chain uses TRBV4-1 with TRBJ1-4; D is possibly TRBD1 (6 bases). The V gene lost 1 base and the J gene lost 8 bases, with 17 bases spanning the gap. CDR1 MGHRA and CDR2 YSYEKL come from the germline V gene. The CDR3 sequence is 16 residues long. For the CDR3, the DNA is TGCGCCAGCAGCCAAGCATCTGGGGGGCTTCGGGAAAAACTGTTTTTT. This translates into CASSQASGGLREKLFF.

V and J are TRBV6-1 and TRBJ2-7; the match to TRBD2 covers 11 bases. Germline loops: CDR1 MNHNS, CDR2 SASEGT. V trimming: 0 bases; J trimming: 2 bases; junction bases outside the gene matches: 0. The CDR3 totals 15 residues. Written as DNA, the CDR3 is TGTGCCAGCAGTGAAGCGACTAGCGGGGCCTACGAGCAGTACTTC. Translation gives CASSEATSGAYEQYF.

This chain links TRBV7-9 with TRBJ2-7, with D perhaps TRBD1 (6 bases). The V gene lost 5 bases and the J gene lost 3 bases, with 11 bases spanning the gap. In germline, CDR1 is SEHNR, CDR2 FQNEAQ (reference sequence). The CDR3 extends over 13 amino acids. CDR3 in amino acids: CASSPTGSYEQYF. The CDR3 bases are TGTGCCAGCAGCCCCACAGGGAGCTACGAGCAGTACTTC.

The sample holds a few counts of this clone. The chain uses TRBV7-3 and TRBJ2-7, with 8 nucleotides matching TRBD1. The J segment lost 2 bases and the V segment lost 5 bases, leaving 8 bases of the junction unmatched. CDR1 is SGHTA, CDR2 FQGTGA, per germline. This CDR3 contains 15 residues. CDR3 DNA: TGTGCCAGCAGCGCCTCCGGGACAGGACCCTACGAGCAGTACTTC. It yields the protein CASSASGTGPYEQYF.

This clone appeared once. The genes are TRBV5-4 and TRBJ2-7; D perhaps matches TRBD1 (6 bases). The CDR3 loop spans 13 amino acids. Germline values: CDR1 SGHNT, CDR2 YYREEE (reference sequence). With 0 bases removed from V and 6 bases from J, the gap between germline ends came to 10 bases. The CDR3 reads CASSLEGGSEQYF. The CDR3 DNA reads as TGTGCCAGCAGCTTGGAAGGGGGAAGCGAGCAGTACTTC.

CDR3 protein: CASSVSGTTGEQYF. The CDR3 DNA follows: TGTGCCAGCAGCGTGTCGGGGACAACCGGCGAGCAGTACTTC. The chain employs TRBV9 and TRBJ2-7; D perhaps matches TRBD1 (6 bases). This CDR3 has 14 amino acids. The V gene lost 2 bases and the J gene lost 6 bases, with 15 bases spanning the gap. CDR1 and CDR2 (germline): SGDLS, YYNGEE. The complete variable domain, with remaining parts taken from reference TRBV9 and TRBJ2-7, reads DSGVTQTPKHLITATGQRVTLRCSPRSGDLSVYWYQQSLDQGLQFLIQYYNGEERAKGNILERFSAQQFPDLHSELNLSSLELGDSALYFCASSVSGTTGEQYFGPGTRLTVT.

This chain joins TRBV4-1 and TRBJ2-5; D may be TRBD1 or TRBD2 (5 bases each). Germline loops: CDR1 MGHRA, CDR2 YSYEKL. The germline V and J ends were trimmed by 1 base and 5 bases, with 11 bases remaining between them. The CDR3 loop spans 14 amino acids. The CDR3 region is CASSQATEGETQYF. The CDR3 coding sequence is TGCGCCAGCAGCCAAGCGACAGAGGGGGAGACCCAGTACTTC.

The J gene is TRBJ1-6, the V gene TRBV28; D gene unclear. V was pared by 3 bases and J by 0 bases, with 9 bases between. Germline V gene data show CDR1 as MDHEN and CDR2 as SYDVKM. The CDR3 is 16 amino acids. The DNA of the CDR3 is TGTGCCAGCAGTTTCTACAGAAGCTCCTATAATTCACCCCTCCACTTT. Residues: CASSFYRSSYNSPLHF.

This rearrangement joins TRBV28 to TRBJ2-7, with 8 bases that match TRBD1. This CDR3 is built from 15 residues. Germline V gene lookup returns CDR1 MDHEN and CDR2 SYDVKM. J was trimmed by 1 base and V by 8 bases; bases with no gene match: 10. CDR3 DNA sequence: TGTGCCAGCTTTAAACCCGGGACAGGTTCCTACGAGCAGTACTTC. Translation gives CASFKPGTGSYEQYF.

The V call is TRBV29-1, the J call TRBJ2-3; 7 nucleotides agree with TRBD2. The CDR3 runs 14 residues. Germline V CDR1 and CDR2: SQVTM, ANQGSEA. The CDR3 protein is CTFPGEGFTDTQYF. As DNA, the CDR3 is TGCACCTTCCCCGGGGAGGGGTTCACAGATACGCAGTATTTT.

This chain uses TRBV7-9 with TRBJ2-7; 7 bases map to TRBD1. The germline gives CDR1 SEHNR, CDR2 FQNEAQ (reference sequence). V gave up 4 bases and J gave up 3 bases; unmatched junction bases: 9. This CDR3 is 15 amino acids long. The CDR3 spells CASSSLGQRDYEQYF. In DNA, the CDR3 is TGTGCCAGCAGCTCATTGGGACAGAGAGACTACGAGCAGTACTTC.

This clone was seen a single time. J is TRBJ2-6 and V is TRBV9; possibly TRBD1 or TRBD2 for D (5 bases each). In germline, CDR1 is SGDLS, CDR2 YYNGEE. The V gene lost 0 bases and the J gene lost 9 bases, with 16 bases spanning the gap. CDR3 size: 16 residues. The CDR3 coding sequence is TGTGCCAGCAGCGTAGCGGGACCGTCGAACGTCAACGTCCTGACTTTC. Amino acid sequence: CASSVAGPSNVNVLTF.

The rearrangement uses TRBV2 and TRBJ2-5; D uncertain. CDR3 size: 10 residues. CDR1 SNHLY and CDR2 FYNNEI come from the germline V gene. V lost 10 bases and J lost 10, with 13 bases in between. As DNA, the CDR3 is TGTGCCAACCATGCCGGTTTCCAGTACTTC. It codes for CANHAGFQYF.

This chain links TRBV7-6 with TRBJ1-3; tentatively, D is TRBD1 (6 bases). The CDR3 runs to 13 residues. The V gene's germline CDR1 is SGHVS and CDR2 FNYEAQ. V was clipped by 5 bases and J by 4 bases, with 9 bases between them. As DNA, the CDR3 is TGTGCCAGCAGCCCGGGGGGCGGAAACACCATATATTTT. It encodes CASSPGGGNTIYF.

The chain is built from TRBV28 and TRBJ1-1; D unresolved. The germline V and J ends were trimmed by 3 bases and 1 base, with 9 bases remaining between them. CDR3 size: 14 residues. CDR1 is MDHEN and CDR2 is SYDVKM in the germline V gene. This chain's CDR3 is CASSFWHQNTEAFF. The CDR3 region has the DNA TGTGCCAGCAGTTTTTGGCATCAGAACACTGAAGCTTTCTTT.

This chain connects TRBV7-2 to TRBJ2-6; no reliable D call. The CDR3 runs 16 residues. Germline CDR1 SGHTA, CDR2 FQGNSA. Trimming removed 3 bases from V and 6 bases from J, with 15 bases in between. The CDR3 spells CASSFPTAAEANVLTF. Here the CDR3 DNA reads TGTGCCAGCAGCTTCCCGACTGCGGCTGAGGCCAACGTCCTGACTTTC.

The V gene is TRBV18, the J gene TRBJ2-7; 9 bases align to TRBD1. CDR3 size: 15 residues. Trimming removed 4 bases from V and 6 bases from J; junction bases left unmatched: 10. Germline V lookup: CDR1 KGHSH, CDR2 LQKENI. For the CDR3, the DNA is TGTGCCAGCTCACTATCCGGGACAGGGTTTAGCGAGCAGTACTTC. Amino acid sequence: CASSLSGTGFSEQYF.

This clone has only a few counts. The chain is built from TRBV27 and TRBJ1-1; TRBD1 agrees at 8 bases. Germline V lookup: CDR1 MNHEY, CDR2 SMNVEV (reference sequence). V lost 7 bases to trimming and J lost 2 bases; unmatched junction nucleotides: 3. The CDR3 runs to 13 residues. The CDR3 loop reads CASTGQGNTEAFF. The CDR3 coding sequence is TGTGCCAGCACCGGACAGGGAAACACTGAAGCTTTCTTT.

The V and J genes are TRBV9 and TRBJ2-7, with D hard to call. Germline V gene lookup returns CDR1 SGDLS and CDR2 YYNGEE. V was shortened by 3 bases and J by 5 bases, with 9 bases between the two germline ends. The CDR3 consists of 12 residues. The DNA for the CDR3 is TGTGCCAGCAGCGGGCAACGGAACGAGCAGTACTTC. Amino acids: CASSGQRNEQYF.

The chain combines TRBV7-2 with TRBJ1-1; no clear D. CDR1 and CDR2 from the germline V gene are SGHTA and FQGNSA. V was pared by 3 bases and J by 7 bases, with 12 bases between. The CDR3 totals 13 residues. CDR3 DNA: TGTGCCAGCAGCTTGGGCGAGGTTGGTGAAGCTTTCTTT. Translating it yields CASSLGEVGEAFF.

CDR3 nucleotide sequence: TGTGCCAGCAGCGTAGGACAGGGAAACTCCTACGAGCAGTACTTC. Translated: CASSVGQGNSYEQYF. V and J are TRBV9 and TRBJ2-7; 7 bases match TRBD1. Germline trimming cut 0 bases from V and 0 bases from J; bases unmatched to any gene: 3. This CDR3 region has 15 residues. Per the germline V gene, CDR1 is SGDLS and CDR2 is YYNGEE.

This chain links TRBV2 with TRBJ1-6; D is unresolved. The CDR3 spans 17 residues. The V gene lost 7 bases and the J gene lost 4 bases, with 20 bases spanning the gap. Germline V gene sequence: CDR1 SNHLY, CDR2 FYNNEI. The DNA of the CDR3 is TGTGCCAGCATGGATCGAAGGGCCCCAATATATAATTCACCCCTCCACTTT. This encodes CASMDRRAPIYNSPLHF.